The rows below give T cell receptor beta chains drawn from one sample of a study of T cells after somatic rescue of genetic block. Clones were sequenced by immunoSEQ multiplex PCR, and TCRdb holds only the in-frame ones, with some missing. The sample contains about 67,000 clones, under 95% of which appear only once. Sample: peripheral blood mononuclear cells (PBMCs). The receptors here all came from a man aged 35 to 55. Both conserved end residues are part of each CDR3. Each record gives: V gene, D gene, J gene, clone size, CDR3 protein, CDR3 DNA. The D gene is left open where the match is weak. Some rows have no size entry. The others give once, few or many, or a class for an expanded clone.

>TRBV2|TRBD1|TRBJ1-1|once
CASRTQGAGTEAFF
TGTGCCAGCAGGACCCAGGGGGCTGGCACTGAAGCTTTCTTT
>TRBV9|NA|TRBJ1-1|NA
CASSTRGSDPLWPEAFF
TGTGCCAGCAGCACGCGCGGTTCGGACCCCTTATGGCCTGAAGCTTTCTTT
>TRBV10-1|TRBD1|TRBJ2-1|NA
CASSEGAGGTGPRDEQFF
TGCGCCAGCAGTGAGGGGGCAGGGGGTACCGGGCCACGGGATGAGCAGTTCTTC
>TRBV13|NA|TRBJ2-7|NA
CASSFGHQPYEQYF
TGTGCCAGCAGCTTCGGACACCAGCCTTACGAGCAGTACTTC
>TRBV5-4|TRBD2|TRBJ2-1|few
CASSLAGLAGPRPYNEQFF
TGTGCCAGCAGCTTGGCGGGGCTAGCGGGGCCCCGTCCCTACAATGAGCAGTTCTTC
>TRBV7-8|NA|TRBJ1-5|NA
CASSGRGAVGNQPQHF
TGTGCCAGCAGCGGGAGGGGAGCGGTAGGCAATCAGCCCCAGCATTTT
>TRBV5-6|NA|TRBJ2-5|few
CASQEWNQETQYF
TGTGCCAGCCAGGAGTGGAATCAAGAGACCCAGTACTTC
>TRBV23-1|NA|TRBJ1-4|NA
CASSQNRESAEKLFF
TGCGCCAGCAGTCAAAACAGGGAGTCGGCTGAAAAACTGTTTTTT
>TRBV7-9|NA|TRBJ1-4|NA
CASSLGGGNEKLFF
TGTGCCAGCAGCTTAGGTGGGGGGAATGAAAAACTGTTTTTT
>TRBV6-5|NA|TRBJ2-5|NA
CASSYSSDRGWETQYF
TGTGCCAGCAGTTACTCATCCGATCGGGGGTGGGAGACCCAGTACTTC
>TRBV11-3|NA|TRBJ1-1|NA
CASSLSVNTEAFF
TGTGCCAGCAGCTTATCAGTGAACACTGAAGCTTTCTTT
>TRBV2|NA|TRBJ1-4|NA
CASSGVRSNEKLFF
TGTGCCAGCAGTGGGGTTAGGAGTAATGAAAAACTGTTTTTT
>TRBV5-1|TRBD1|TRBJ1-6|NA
CASGPGGGNSPLHF
TGCGCCAGCGGCCCAGGGGGCGGGAATTCACCCCTCCACTTT
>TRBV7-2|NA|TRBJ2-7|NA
CASSLGTVSYEQYF
TGTGCCAGCAGCTTAGGGACAGTTTCCTACGAGCAGTACTTC
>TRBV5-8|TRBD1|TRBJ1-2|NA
CASSFFRGQGEDYGYTF
TGTGCCAGCAGCTTTTTTCGCGGACAGGGGGAGGACTATGGCTACACCTTC
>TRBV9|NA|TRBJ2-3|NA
CASSGAGGSTDTQYF
TGTGCCAGCAGCGGTGCTGGCGGGAGCACAGATACGCAGTATTTT
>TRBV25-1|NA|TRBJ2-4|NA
CASSEYTGMKYF
TGTGCCAGCAGTGAATATACAGGGATGAAGTACTTC
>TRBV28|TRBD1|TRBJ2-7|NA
CASSQHGTGLSYEQYF
TGTGCCAGCAGTCAACACGGGACAGGACTAAGCTACGAGCAGTACTTC
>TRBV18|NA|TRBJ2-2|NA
CASSPAGELFF
TGTGCCAGCTCCCCCGCCGGGGAGCTGTTTTTT
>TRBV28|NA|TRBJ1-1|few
CASSLRSPAEAFF
TGTGCCAGCAGTCTACGATCGCCAGCTGAAGCTTTCTTT
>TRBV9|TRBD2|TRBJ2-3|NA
CASSAGTSGLDTQYF
TGTGCCAGCAGCGCCGGGACTAGCGGCTTAGATACGCAGTATTTT
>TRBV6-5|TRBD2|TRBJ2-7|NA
CASSLGLAGSYEQYF
TGTGCCAGCAGTCTGGGACTAGCAGGGAGCTACGAGCAGTACTTC
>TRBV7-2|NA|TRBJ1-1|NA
CASSLENKGTEAFF
TGTGCCAGCAGCTTAGAAAACAAGGGCACTGAAGCTTTCTTT
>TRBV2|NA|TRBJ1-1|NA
CASRSSSVVDTEAFF
TGTGCCAGCAGGTCGTCGTCGGTTGTGGACACTGAAGCTTTCTTT
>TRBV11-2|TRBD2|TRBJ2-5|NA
CASSYALAEQETQYF
TGTGCCAGCAGCTACGCACTAGCGGAACAAGAGACCCAGTACTTC
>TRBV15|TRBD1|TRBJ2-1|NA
CATSRGQGAENEQFF
TGTGCCACCAGCAGGGGACAGGGGGCGGAGAATGAGCAGTTCTTC
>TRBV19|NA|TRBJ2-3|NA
CASSKGGAVADTQYF
TGTGCCAGTAGTAAAGGGGGGGCAGTGGCAGATACGCAGTATTTT
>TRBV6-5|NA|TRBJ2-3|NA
CASQTGGSTDTQYF
TGTGCCAGTCAGACAGGCGGGAGTACAGATACGCAGTATTTT
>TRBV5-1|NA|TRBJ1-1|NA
CASSFEGRMNTEAFF
TGCGCCAGCAGCTTCGAAGGCAGGATGAACACTGAAGCTTTCTTT
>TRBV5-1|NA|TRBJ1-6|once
CASRPTASDSPLHF
TGCGCCAGCAGGCCGACCGCGTCCGATTCACCCCTCCACTTT
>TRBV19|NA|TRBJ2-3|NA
CASSWTGDTQYF
TGTGCCAGTAGTTGGACCGGAGATACGCAGTATTTT
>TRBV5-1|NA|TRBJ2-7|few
CASSFGDNRRWVSSYEQYF
TGCGCCAGCAGCTTCGGCGACAACAGGAGATGGGTGAGCTCCTACGAGCAGTACTTC
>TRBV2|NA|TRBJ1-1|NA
CASSRGTQGMNTEAFF
TGTGCCAGCAGTCGGGGGACCCAGGGGATGAACACTGAAGCTTTCTTT
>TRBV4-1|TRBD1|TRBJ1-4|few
CASSTRDRGTTNEKLFF
TGCGCCAGCAGCACCCGGGACAGGGGAACGACTAATGAAAAACTGTTTTTT
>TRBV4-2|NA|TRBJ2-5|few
CASSQVDLGTQYF
TGTGCCAGCAGCCAAGTGGACCTCGGGACCCAGTACTTC
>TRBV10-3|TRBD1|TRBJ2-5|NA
CAISETGAPQETQYF
TGTGCCATCAGTGAGACAGGGGCGCCCCAAGAGACCCAGTACTTC
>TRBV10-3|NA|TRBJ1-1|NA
CAISESGGTEAFF
TGTGCCATCAGTGAGTCTGGGGGCACTGAAGCTTTCTTT
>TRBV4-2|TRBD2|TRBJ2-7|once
CASSQNRASGSGEQYF
TGTGCCAGCAGCCAAAATCGGGCTAGCGGGAGTGGCGAGCAGTACTTC
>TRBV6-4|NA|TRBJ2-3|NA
CASGELDTQYF
TGTGCCAGCGGGGAGTTGGATACGCAGTATTTT
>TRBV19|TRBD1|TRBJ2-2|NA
CASSIPDRGFTGELFF
TGTGCCAGTAGTATCCCGGACAGGGGATTCACCGGGGAGCTGTTTTTT
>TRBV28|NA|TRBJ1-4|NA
CASSLAGQGNEKLFF
TGTGCCAGCAGTTTAGCTGGGCAGGGTAATGAAAAACTGTTTTTT
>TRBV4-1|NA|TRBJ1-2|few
CASSQVGGNYGYTF
TGCGCCAGCAGCCAGGTGGGGGGGAACTATGGCTACACCTTC
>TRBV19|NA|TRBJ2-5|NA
CASSMGGDEETQYF
TGTGCCAGTAGTATGGGCGGGGATGAAGAGACCCAGTACTTC
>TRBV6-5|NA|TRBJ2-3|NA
CATRLAFLSTDTQYF
TGTGCCACCAGGCTGGCCTTCCTTAGCACAGATACGCAGTATTTT
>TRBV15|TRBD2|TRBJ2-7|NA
CATSREGLAGGGYEQYF
TGTGCCACCAGCAGAGAAGGGCTAGCGGGAGGGGGGTACGAGCAGTACTTC
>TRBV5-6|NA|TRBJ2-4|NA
CASSGDEDIQYF
TGTGCCAGCAGCGGGGACGAGGACATTCAGTACTTC
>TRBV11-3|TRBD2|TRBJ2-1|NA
CASSSPGLFHEQFF
TGTGCCAGCAGCTCCCCGGGACTATTTCATGAGCAGTTCTTC
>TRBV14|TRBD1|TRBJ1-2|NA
CASSSRDRLNYGYTF
TGTGCCAGCAGCAGCCGGGACAGGCTAAACTATGGCTACACCTTC
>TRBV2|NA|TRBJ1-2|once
CASSVAENYGYTF
TGTGCCAGCAGTGTGGCGGAGAACTATGGCTACACCTTC
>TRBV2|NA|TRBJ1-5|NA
CASSGGNGQPQHF
TGTGCCAGCAGTGGTGGGAATGGTCAGCCCCAGCATTTT
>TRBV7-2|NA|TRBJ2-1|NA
CASSPLGQNEQFF
TGTGCCAGCAGCCCCCTTGGCCAGAATGAGCAGTTCTTC
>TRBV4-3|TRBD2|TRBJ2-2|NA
CASSQDAAGGITGELFF
TGCGCCAGCAGCCAAGACGCGGCGGGAGGAATCACCGGGGAGCTGTTTTTT
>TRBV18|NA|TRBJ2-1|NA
CASSPLKDNEQFF
TGTGCCAGCTCACCATTAAAAGACAATGAGCAGTTCTTC